The clone carrying this TCR beta chain was counted between two and nine times. This sample is part of a study of blood T cells in healthy people across ages. A sample-barcoded 5' primer and a J-beta primer mix were used in a second PCR of about 6 to 11 cycles. From the 5' RACE reads, TCRdb called clonotypes with MiXCR, one entry per CDR3 protein. The sample lists about 640,000 distinct CDR3 sequences, 25% to 35% occurring once. The clonotype was recovered from a woman at least 80 years old in good health. The material sequenced was blood.

The CDR3 nucleotides are TGCAGTGCTCATTCGCCTAGCTCGAACACCGGGGAGCTGTTTTTT. It yields the protein CSAHSPSSNTGELFF. V and J are TRBV20-1 and TRBJ2-2, with D possibly being TRBD2 (5 bases). Germline lookup yields CDR1 DFQATT and CDR2 SNEGSKA (reference sequence). There are 15 residues in the CDR3. The V end lost 5 bases, the J end lost 0 bases, and 13 bases lay between the germline ends.